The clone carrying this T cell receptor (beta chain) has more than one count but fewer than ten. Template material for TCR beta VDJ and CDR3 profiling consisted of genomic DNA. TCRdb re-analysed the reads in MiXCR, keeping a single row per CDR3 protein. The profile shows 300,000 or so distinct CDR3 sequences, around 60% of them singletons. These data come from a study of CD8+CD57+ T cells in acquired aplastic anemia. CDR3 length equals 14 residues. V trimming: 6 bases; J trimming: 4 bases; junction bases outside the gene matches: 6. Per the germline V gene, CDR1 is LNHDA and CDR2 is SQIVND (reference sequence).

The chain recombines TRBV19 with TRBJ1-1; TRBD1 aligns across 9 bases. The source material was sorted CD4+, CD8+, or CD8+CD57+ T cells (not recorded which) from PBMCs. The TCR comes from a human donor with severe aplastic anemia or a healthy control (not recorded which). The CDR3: CASSGTGMGTEAFF. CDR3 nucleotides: TGTGCCAGTAGCGGGACAGGGATGGGCACTGAAGCTTTCTTT.